This T cell receptor beta chain was recorded in a study of patients and donors after allogeneic stem cell transplantation. This clonotype has a handful of counts. TCRdb re-called the RT-PCR reads with MiXCR, one entry per CDR3 protein. The table has more than 850,000 distinct CDR3 sequences, roughly 17% seen once. Sequencing input: blood, either unsorted or a sorted T cell fraction (not recorded which). The TCR originated in a human donor who was either an allogeneic HSCT recipient or a stem cell or donor lymphocyte infusion donor (not recorded which). It is not recorded whose cells these are; they may come from a transplant donor.

CDR3 in amino acids: CASSQSTAYTYEQYF. As DNA, the CDR3 is TGCGCCAGCAGCCAAAGTACAGCCTATACCTACGAGCAGTACTTC. This chain connects TRBV4-1 to TRBJ2-7; D gene unclear. CDR3 length: 15 amino acids. V was cut by 2 bases and J by 2 bases, with 13 bases left in between. Germline V gene sequence: CDR1 MGHRA, CDR2 YSYEKL.